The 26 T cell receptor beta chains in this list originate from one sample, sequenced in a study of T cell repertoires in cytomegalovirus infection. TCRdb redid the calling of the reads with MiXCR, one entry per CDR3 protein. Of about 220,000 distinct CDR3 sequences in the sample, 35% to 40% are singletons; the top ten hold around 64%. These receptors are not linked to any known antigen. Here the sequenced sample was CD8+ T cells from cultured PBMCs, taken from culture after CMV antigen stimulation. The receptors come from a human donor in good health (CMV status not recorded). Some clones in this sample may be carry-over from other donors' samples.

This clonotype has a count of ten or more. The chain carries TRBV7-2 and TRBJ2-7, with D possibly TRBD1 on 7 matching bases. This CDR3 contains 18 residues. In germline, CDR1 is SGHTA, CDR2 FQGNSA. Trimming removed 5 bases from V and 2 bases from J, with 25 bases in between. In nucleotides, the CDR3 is TGTGCCAGCAGCCACAAAGGGGGGACAGCAGGCAACACCTACGAGCAGTACTTC. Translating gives CASSHKGGTAGNTYEQYF.

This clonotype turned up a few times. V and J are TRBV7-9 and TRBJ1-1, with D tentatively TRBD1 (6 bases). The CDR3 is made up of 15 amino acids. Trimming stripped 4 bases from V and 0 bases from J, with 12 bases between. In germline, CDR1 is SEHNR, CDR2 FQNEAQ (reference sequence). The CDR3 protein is CASSSLTGMNTEAFF. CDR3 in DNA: TGTGCCAGCAGCTCCCTGACAGGCATGAACACTGAAGCTTTCTTT.

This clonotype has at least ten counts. CDR3 bases: TGTGCCAGCAGCCCCTTTCTGACGGACCAGCAGTTCTTC. Its translation is CASSPFLTDQQFF. This chain links TRBV7-6 with TRBJ2-1; no reliable D call. Germline CDR1 and CDR2: SGHVS and FNYEAQ. Trimming pared 5 bases from V and 11 bases from J, leaving 16 bases between. This CDR3 has 13 residues.

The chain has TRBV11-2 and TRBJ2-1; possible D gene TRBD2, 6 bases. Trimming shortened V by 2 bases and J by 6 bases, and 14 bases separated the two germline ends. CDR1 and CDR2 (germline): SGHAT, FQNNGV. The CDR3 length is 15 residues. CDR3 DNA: TGTGCCAGCAGCTTAAGGGAGGCCGGACGCAATGAGCAGTTCTTC. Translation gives CASSLREAGRNEQFF.

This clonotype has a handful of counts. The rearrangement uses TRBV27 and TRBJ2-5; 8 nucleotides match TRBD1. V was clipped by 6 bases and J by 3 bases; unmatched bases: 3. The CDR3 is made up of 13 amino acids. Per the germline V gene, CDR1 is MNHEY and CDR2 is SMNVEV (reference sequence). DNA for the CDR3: TGTGCCAGCAGACAGGGGGGAGAAGAGACCCAGTACTTC. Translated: CASRQGGEETQYF.

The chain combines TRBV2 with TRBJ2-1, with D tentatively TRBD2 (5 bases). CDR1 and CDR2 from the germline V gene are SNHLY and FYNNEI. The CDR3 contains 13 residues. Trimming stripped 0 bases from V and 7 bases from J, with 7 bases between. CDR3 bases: TGTGCCAGCAGTGAAGCCGGCGGGAATGAGCAGTTCTTC. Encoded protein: CASSEAGGNEQFF.

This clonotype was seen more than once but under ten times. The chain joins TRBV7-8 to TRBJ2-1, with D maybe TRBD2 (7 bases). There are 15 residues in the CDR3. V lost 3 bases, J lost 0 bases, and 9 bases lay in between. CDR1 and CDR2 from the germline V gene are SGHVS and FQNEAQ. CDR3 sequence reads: CASSFGGLSYNEQFF. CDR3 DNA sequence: TGTGCCAGCAGCTTCGGGGGGCTCTCCTACAATGAGCAGTTCTTC.

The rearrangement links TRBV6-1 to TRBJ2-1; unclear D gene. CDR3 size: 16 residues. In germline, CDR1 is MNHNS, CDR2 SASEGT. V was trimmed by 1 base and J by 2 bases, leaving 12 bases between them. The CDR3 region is CASSEDGVPTYNEQFF. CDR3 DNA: TGTGCCAGCAGTGAAGATGGGGTACCTACCTACAATGAGCAGTTCTTC.

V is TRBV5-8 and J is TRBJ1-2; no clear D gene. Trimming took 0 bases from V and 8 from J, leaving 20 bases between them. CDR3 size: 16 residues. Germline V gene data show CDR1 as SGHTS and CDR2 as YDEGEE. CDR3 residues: CASSLAGRQPDSGYTF. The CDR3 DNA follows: TGTGCCAGCAGCTTGGCCGGGCGGCAGCCCGACTCAGGCTACACCTTC.

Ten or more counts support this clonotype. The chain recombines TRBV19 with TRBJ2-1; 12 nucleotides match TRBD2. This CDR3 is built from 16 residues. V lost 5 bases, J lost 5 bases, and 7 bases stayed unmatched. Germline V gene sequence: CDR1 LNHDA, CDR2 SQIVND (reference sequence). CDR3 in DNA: TGTGCCAGTAGTTCAGTAAGACTAGCGGGAGACAATGAGCAGTTCTTC. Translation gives CASSSVRLAGDNEQFF.

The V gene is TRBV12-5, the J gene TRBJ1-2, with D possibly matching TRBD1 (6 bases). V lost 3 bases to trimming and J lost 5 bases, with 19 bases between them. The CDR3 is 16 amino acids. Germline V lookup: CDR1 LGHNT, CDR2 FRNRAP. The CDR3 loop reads CASGFRWGPGGYGYTF. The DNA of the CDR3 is TGTGCTAGTGGTTTCAGGTGGGGGCCCGGGGGATATGGCTACACCTTC.

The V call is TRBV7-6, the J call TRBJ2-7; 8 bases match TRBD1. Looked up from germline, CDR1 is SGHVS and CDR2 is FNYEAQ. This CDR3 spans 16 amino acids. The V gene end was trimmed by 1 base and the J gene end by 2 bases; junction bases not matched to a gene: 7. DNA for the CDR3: TGTGCCAGCAGCTTAGGCCCCCGGGACAGGCCCTACGAGCAGTACTTC. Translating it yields CASSLGPRDRPYEQYF.

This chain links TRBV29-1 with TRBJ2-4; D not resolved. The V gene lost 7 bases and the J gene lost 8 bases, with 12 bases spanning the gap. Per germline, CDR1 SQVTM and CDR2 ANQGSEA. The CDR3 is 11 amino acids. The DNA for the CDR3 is TGCAGCGGTACCACCGGTTACATTCAGTACTTC. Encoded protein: CSGTTGYIQYF.

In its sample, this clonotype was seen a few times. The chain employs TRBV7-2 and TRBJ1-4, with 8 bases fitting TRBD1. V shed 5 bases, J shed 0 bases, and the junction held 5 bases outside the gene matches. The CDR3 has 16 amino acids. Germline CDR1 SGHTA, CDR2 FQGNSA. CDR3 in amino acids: CASSGQGSATNEKLFF. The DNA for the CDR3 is TGTGCCAGCAGCGGACAGGGATCCGCAACTAATGAAAAACTGTTTTTT.

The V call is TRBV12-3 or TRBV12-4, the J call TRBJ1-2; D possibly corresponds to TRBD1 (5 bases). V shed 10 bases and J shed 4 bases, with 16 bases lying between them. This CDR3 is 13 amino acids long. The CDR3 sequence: CATGTEQLYGYTF. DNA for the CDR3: TGTGCCACCGGGACGGAACAACTCTATGGCTACACCTTC.

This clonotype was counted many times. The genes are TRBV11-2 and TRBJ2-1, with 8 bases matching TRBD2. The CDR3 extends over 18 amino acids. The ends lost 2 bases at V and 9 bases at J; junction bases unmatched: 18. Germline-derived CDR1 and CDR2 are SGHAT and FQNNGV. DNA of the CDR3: TGTGCCAGCAGCTTACACCCTAGCGGGCGGTCGGTTCTTGCTGAGCAGTTCTTC. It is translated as CASSLHPSGRSVLAEQFF.

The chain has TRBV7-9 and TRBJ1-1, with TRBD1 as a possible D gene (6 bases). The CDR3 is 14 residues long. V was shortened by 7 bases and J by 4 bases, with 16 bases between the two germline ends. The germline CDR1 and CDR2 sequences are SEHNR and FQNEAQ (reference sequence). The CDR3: CASTKGGLSTEAFF. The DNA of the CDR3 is TGTGCCAGCACCAAAGGGGGTTTGAGCACTGAAGCTTTCTTT.

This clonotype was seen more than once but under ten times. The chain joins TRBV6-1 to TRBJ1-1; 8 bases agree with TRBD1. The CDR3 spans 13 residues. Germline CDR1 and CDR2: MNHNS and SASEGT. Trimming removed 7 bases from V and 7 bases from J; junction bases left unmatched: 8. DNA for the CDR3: TGTGCCAGCAATGGCAGGGGGCGAGGTGAAGCTTTCTTT. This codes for CASNGRGRGEAFF.

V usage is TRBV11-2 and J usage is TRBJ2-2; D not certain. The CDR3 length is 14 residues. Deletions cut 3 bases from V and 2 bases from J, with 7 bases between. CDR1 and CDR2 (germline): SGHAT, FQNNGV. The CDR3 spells CASSFLDNTGELFF. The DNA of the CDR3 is TGTGCCAGCAGCTTTTTAGACAACACCGGGGAGCTGTTTTTT.

The CDR3 is CASSFLGISTYEEQFF. In DNA form, the CDR3 reads TGTGCCAGCAGCTTTTTGGGAATATCCACCTACGAGGAGCAGTTCTTC. This chain connects TRBV7-6 to TRBJ2-1; D ambiguous. Germline CDR1 and CDR2: SGHVS and FNYEAQ. V was pared by 3 bases and J by 10 bases, with 22 bases between. The CDR3 runs 16 residues.

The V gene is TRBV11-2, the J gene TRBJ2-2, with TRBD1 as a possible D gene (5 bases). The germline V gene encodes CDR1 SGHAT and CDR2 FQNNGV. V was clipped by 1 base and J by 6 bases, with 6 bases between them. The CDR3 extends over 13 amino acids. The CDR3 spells CASSLVRAGELFF. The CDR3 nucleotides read TGTGCCAGCAGCTTAGTCAGGGCCGGGGAGCTGTTTTTT. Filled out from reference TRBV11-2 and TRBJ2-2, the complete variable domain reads EAGVAQSPRYKIIEKRQSVAFWCNPISGHATLYWYQQILGQGPKLLIQFQNNGVVDDSQLPKDRFSAERLKGVDSTLKIQPAKLEDSAVYLCASSLVRAGELFFGEGSRLTVL.

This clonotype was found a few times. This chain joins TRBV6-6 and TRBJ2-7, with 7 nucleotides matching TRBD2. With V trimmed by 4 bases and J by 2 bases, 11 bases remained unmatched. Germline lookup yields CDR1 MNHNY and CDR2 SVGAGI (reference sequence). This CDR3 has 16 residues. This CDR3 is CASSSFQERGPYEQYF. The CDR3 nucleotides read TGTGCCAGCAGTTCCTTCCAGGAGCGGGGACCCTACGAGCAGTACTTC.

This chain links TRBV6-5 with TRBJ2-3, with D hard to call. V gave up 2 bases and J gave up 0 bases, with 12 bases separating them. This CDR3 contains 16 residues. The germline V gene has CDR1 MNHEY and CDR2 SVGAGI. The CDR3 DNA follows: TGTGCCAGCAGTTACCCAAGCGTGGCAAGCACAGATACGCAGTATTTT. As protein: CASSYPSVASTDTQYF.

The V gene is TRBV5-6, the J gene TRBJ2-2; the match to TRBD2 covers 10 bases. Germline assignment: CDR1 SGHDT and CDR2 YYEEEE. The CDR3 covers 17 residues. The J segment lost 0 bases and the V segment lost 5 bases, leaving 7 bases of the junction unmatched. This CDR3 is CASSPPGLATNTGELFF. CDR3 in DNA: TGTGCCAGCAGTCCGCCGGGACTAGCGACGAACACCGGGGAGCTGTTTTTT.

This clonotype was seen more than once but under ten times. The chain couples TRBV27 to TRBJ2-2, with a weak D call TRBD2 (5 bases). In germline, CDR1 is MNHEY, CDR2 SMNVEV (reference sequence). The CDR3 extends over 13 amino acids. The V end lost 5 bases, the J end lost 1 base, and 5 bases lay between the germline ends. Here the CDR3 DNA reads TGTGCCAGCAGTGGACTGAACACCGGGGAGCTGTTTTTT. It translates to CASSGLNTGELFF.

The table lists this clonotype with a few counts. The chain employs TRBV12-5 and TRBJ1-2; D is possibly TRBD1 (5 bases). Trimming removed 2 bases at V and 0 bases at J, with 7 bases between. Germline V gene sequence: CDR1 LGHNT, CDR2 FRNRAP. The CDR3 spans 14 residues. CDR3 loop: CASGLSGPNYGYTF. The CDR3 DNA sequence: TGTGCTAGTGGTTTGTCGGGACCTAACTATGGCTACACCTTC.